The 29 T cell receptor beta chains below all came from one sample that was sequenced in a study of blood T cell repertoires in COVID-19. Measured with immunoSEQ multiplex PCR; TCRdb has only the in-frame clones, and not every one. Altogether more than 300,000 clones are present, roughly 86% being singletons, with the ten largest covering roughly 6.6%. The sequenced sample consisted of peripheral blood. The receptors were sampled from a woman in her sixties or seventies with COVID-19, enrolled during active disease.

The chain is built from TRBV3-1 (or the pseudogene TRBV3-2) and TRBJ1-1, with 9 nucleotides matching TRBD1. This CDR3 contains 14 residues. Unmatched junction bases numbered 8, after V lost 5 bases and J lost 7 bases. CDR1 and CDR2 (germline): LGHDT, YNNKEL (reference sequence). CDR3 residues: CASSAQGAMGEAFF. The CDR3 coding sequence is TGTGCCAGCAGCGCACAGGGGGCTATGGGTGAAGCTTTCTTT.

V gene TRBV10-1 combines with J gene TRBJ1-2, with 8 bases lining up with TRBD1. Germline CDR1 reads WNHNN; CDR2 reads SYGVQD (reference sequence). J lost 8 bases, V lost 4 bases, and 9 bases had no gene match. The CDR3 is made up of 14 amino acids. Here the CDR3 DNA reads TGCGCCAGCAGTGCCCAGGGGGCCGACTGCGGCTACACCTTC. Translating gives CASSAQGADCGYTF.

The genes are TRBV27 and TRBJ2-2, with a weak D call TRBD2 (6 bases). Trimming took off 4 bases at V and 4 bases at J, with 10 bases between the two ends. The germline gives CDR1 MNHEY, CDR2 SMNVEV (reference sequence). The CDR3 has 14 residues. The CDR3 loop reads CASSWGLLTGELFF. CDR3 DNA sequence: TGTGCCAGCAGTTGGGGACTTCTCACCGGGGAGCTGTTTTTT.

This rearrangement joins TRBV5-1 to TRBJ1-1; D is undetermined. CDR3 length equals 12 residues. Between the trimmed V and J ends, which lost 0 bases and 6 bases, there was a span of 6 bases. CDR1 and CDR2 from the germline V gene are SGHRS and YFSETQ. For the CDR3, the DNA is TGCGCCAGCAGCTTGGAACGCGCTGAAGCTTTCTTT. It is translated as CASSLERAEAFF.

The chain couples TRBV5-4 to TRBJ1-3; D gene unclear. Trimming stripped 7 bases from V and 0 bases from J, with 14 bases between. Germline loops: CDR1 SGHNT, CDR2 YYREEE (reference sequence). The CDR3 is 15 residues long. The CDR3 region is CASGDRVHSGNTIYF. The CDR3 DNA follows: TGTGCCAGCGGTGACCGGGTCCACTCTGGAAACACCATATATTTT.

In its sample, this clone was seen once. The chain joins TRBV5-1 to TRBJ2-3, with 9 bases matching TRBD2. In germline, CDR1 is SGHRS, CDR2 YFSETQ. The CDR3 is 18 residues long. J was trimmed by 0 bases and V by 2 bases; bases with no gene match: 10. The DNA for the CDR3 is TGCGCCAGCAGCTTTAGCGGGGGACGCTCCTCTAGCACAGATACGCAGTATTTT. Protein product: CASSFSGGRSSSTDTQYF.

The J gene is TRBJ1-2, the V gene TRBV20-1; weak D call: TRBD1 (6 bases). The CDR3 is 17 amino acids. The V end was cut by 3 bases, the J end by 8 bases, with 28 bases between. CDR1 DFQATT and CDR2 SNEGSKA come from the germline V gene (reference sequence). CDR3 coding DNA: TGCAGTGCTAGTCCTAATAATCAGGGGTTAAGTCTAGGGGGCTACACCTTC. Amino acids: CSASPNNQGLSLGGYTF.

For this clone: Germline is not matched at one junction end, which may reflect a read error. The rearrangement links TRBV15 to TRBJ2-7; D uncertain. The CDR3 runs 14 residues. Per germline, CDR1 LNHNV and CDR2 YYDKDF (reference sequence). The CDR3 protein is CATSRDRTAPGVSF. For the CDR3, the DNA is TGTGCCACCAGCAGAGATCGTACAGCTCCAGGCGTTTCCTTC.

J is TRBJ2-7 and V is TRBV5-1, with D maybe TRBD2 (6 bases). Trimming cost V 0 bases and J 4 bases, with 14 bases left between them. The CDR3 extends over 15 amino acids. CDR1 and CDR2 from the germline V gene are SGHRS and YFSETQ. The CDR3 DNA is TGCGCCAGCAGCTTGGGAGGAGGGCAGGGTTACGAGCAGTACTTC. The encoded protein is CASSLGGGQGYEQYF.

CDR3: CATSDPVQDRVTYNEQFF. The CDR3 nucleotides are TGTGCCACCAGTGATCCCGTGCAGGACAGGGTGACCTACAATGAGCAGTTCTTC. The chain uses TRBV24-1 and TRBJ2-1; 8 bases line up with TRBD1. Germline V CDR1 and CDR2: KGHDR, SFDVKD. This CDR3 has 18 residues. J was trimmed by 2 bases and V by 3 bases; bases with no gene match: 11.

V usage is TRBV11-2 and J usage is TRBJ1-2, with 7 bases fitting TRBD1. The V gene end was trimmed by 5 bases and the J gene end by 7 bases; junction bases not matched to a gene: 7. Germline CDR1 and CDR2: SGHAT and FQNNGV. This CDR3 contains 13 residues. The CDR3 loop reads CASSRTGLRGYTF. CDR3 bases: TGTGCCAGCAGCCGGACAGGTCTTCGTGGCTACACCTTC.

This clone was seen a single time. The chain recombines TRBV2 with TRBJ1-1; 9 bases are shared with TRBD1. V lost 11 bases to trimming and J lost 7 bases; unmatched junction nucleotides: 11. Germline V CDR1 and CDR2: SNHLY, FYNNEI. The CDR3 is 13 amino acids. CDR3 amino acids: CAPSRDRVDEAFF. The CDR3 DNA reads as TGTGCCCCCTCTCGGGACAGGGTGGATGAAGCTTTCTTT.

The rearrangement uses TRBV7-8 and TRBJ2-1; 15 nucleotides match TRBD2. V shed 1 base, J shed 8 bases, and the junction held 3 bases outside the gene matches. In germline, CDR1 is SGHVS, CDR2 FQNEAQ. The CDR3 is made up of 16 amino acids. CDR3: CASSLGTSGGADEQFF. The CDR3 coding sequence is TGTGCCAGCAGCTTAGGGACTAGCGGGGGGGCCGATGAGCAGTTCTTC.

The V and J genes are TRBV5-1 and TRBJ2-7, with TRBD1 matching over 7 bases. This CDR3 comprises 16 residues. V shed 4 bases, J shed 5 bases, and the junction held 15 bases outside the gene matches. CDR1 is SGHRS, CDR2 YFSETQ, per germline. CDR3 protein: CASSKTRQGASHEQYF. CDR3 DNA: TGCGCCAGCAGCAAAACCCGACAGGGAGCAAGCCACGAGCAGTACTTC. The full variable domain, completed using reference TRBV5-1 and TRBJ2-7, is KAGVTQTPRYLIKTRGQQVTLSCSPISGHRSVSWYQQTPGQGLQFLFEYFSETQRNKGNFPGRFSGRQFSNSRSEMNVSTLELGDSALYLCASSKTRQGASHEQYFGPGTRLTVT.

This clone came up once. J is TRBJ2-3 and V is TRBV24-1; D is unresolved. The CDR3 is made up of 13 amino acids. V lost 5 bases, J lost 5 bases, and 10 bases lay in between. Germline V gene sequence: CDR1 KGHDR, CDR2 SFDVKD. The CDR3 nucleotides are TGTGCCACCAGTGGCGGATTCGTAGATACGCAGTATTTT. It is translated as CATSGGFVDTQYF.

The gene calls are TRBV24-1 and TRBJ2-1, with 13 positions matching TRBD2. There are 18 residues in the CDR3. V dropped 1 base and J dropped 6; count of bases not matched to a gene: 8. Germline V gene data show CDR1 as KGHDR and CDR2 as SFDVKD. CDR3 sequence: CATSDLLTSGGYSNEQFF. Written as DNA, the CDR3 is TGTGCCACCAGTGATTTACTGACTAGCGGGGGGTACTCCAATGAGCAGTTCTTC.

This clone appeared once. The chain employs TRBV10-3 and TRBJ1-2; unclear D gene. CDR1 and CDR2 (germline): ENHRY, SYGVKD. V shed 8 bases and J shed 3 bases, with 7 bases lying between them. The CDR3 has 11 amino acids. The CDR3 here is CAIGEDYGYTF. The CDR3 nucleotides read TGTGCCATCGGGGAGGACTATGGCTACACCTTC.

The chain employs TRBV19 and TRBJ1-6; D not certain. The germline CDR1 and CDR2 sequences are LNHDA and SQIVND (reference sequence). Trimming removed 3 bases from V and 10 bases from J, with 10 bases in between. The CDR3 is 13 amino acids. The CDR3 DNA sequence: TGTGCCAGTAGTATGCAGGCCAACTCACCCCTCCACTTT. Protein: CASSMQANSPLHF.

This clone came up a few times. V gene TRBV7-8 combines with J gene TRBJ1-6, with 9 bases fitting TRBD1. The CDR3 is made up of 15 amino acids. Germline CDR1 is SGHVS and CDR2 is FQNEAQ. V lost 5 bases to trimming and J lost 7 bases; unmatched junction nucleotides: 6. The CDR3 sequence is CASSARDRENSPLHF. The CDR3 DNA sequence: TGTGCCAGCAGCGCAAGGGACAGGGAGAATTCACCCCTCCACTTT. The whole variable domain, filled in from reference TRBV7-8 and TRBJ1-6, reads GAGVSQSPRYKVAKRGQDVALRCDPISGHVSLFWYQQALGQGPEFLTYFQNEAQLDKSGLPSDRFFAERPEGSVSTLKIQRTQQEDSAVYLCASSARDRENSPLHFGNGTRLTVT.

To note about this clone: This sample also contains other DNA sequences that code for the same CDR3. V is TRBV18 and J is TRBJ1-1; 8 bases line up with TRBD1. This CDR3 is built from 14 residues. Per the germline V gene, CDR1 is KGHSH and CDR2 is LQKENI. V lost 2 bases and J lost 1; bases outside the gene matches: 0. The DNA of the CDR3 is TGTGCCAGCTCACCAGACAGGGGGAACACTGAAGCTTTCTTT. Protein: CASSPDRGNTEAFF.

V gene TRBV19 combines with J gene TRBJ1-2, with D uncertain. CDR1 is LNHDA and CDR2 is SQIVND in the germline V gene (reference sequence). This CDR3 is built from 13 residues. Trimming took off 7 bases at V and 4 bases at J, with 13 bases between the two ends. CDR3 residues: CASIGLLAYGYTF. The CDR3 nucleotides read TGTGCCAGTATCGGTCTATTAGCCTATGGCTACACCTTC.

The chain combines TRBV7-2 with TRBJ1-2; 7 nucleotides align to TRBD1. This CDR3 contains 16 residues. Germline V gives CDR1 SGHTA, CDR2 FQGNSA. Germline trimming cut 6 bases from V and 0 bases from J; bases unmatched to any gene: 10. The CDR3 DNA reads TGTGCCAGCAGACATCCCCCGGGGACAGCTAACTATGGCTACACCTTC. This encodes CASRHPPGTANYGYTF.

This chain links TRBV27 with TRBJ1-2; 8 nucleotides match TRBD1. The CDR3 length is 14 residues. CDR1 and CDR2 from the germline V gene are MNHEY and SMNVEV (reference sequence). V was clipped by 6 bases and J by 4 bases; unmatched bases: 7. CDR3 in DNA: TGTGCCAGCAGGGCGGGACAGGAGACCTATGGCTACACCTTC. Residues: CASRAGQETYGYTF.

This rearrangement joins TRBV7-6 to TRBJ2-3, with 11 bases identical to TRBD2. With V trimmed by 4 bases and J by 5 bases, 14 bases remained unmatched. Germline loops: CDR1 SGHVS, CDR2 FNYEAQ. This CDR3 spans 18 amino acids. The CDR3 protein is CASSSRPHSGGAQDTQYF. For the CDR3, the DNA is TGTGCCAGCAGCTCCAGGCCCCATAGCGGGGGGGCACAAGATACGCAGTATTTT.

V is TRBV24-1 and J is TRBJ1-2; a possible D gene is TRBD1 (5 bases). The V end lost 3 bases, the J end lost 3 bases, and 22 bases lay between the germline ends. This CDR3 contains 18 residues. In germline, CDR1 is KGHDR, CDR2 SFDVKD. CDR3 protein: CATSDARPTGHDYYGYTF. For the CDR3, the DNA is TGTGCCACCAGTGATGCGCGGCCTACCGGACACGATTACTATGGCTACACCTTC.

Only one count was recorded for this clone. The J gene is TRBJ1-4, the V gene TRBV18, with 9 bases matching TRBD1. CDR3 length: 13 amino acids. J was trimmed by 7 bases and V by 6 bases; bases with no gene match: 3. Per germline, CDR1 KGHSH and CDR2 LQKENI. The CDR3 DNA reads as TGTGCCAGCTCGGGACAGGGTGTTGAAAAACTGTTTTTT. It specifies CASSGQGVEKLFF.

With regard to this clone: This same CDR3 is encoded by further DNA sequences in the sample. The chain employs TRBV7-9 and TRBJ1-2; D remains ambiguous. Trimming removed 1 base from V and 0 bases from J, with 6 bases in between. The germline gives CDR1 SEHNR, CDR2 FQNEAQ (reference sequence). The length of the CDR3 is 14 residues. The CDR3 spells CASSLETTNYGYTF. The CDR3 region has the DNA TGTGCCAGCAGCTTAGAGACTACTAACTATGGCTACACCTTC.

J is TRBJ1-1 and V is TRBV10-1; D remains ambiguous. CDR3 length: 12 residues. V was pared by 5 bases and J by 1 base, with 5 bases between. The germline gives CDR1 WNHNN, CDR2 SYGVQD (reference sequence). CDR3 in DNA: TGCGCCAGCAGTACGGGGAACACTGAAGCTTTCTTT. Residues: CASSTGNTEAFF.

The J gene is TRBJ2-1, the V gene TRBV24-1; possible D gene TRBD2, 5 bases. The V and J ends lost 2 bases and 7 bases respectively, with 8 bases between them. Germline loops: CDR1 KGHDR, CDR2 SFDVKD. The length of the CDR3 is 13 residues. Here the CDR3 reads CATSDSWRNEQFF. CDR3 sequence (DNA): TGTGCCACCAGTGATTCCTGGAGGAATGAGCAGTTCTTC.